The source of this T cell receptor beta chain is a study of T cells in Graves' hyperthyroidism and ophthalmopathy. Study summary: Peripheral blood samples were taken at initial diagnosis, prior to any treatment.

This clonotype has only a few counts. Ophthalmopathy cases scored 3 or more on the Clinical Activity Score and 4 or more on NOSPECS grade, with duration below 3 months. Germline V gene data show CDR1 as GTSNPN and CDR2 as SVGIG (reference sequence). The V end lost 4 bases, the J end lost 1 base, and 14 bases lay between the germline ends. There are 15 residues in the CDR3. Regions amplified from RNA transcripts were the TCR beta CDR3 regions. The primer set for the first-round RT-PCR of the TCR CDR3 was HTBI. TCRdb re-called the multiplex PCR reads through MiXCR, storing one row per CDR3 protein. The data hold 640,000 or so distinct CDR3 sequences, with roughly 14% observed a single time.

This sequence originates from a woman in her 40s with Graves' ophthalmopathy. The rearrangement links TRBV30 to TRBJ1-5; D may be TRBD1 (5 bases). The sample was blood. This CDR3 is CAWNPGGSSNQPQHF. DNA of the CDR3: TGTGCCTGGAACCCGGGGGGGTCGAGCAATCAGCCCCAGCATTTT.